These 27 T cell receptor beta chains were sequenced from one sample in a study of blood T cells in healthy people across ages. PCR was performed a second time for roughly 7 to 11 cycles using a sample-barcoded 5' primer and a J-beta primer mix. TCRdb re-derived calls from the 5' RACE reads in MiXCR, one entry per CDR3 protein. This table has 1.4 million or so distinct CDR3 sequences, about 45% appearing once. Sequencing was performed on blood. All receptors derive from a woman aged 18-29 years in good health.

This clonotype was observed a few times. The V and J genes are TRBV20-1 and TRBJ2-7; D is unclear. The V and J ends lost 1 base and 2 bases respectively, with 3 bases between them. Germline V gene data show CDR1 as DFQATT and CDR2 as SNEGSKA (reference sequence). The CDR3 runs to 11 residues. CDR3 in DNA: TGCAGTGCTAGAGCCGCCTACGAGCAGTACTTC. Translation gives CSARAAYEQYF.

The genes are TRBV5-1 and TRBJ2-5, with TRBD2 identical over 9 bases. The CDR3 sequence is 15 residues long. V dropped 2 bases and J dropped 11; count of bases not matched to a gene: 13. Germline V gene sequence: CDR1 SGHRS, CDR2 YFSETQ. The CDR3 loop is CASSFREAGGNEQYF. The CDR3, as DNA: TGCGCCAGCAGCTTTCGTGAAGCGGGGGGCAATGAGCAGTACTTC.

Points on this clonotype: A read error may account for a junction end that differs from germline. The rearrangement uses TRBV19 and TRBJ2-5; the D gene is possibly TRBD2 (6 bases). Germline V lookup: CDR1 LNHDA, CDR2 SQIVND (reference sequence). This CDR3 comprises 12 residues. The CDR3 loop reads CTSSIGGTEQYF. CDR3 sequence (DNA): TGTACCAGTAGTATCGGCGGGACTGAGCAGTACTTC.

This clonotype was detected many times. The chain uses TRBV29-1 and TRBJ2-7; D might be TRBD1 (7 bases). The germline V gene has CDR1 SQVTM and CDR2 ANQGSEA. The CDR3 loop spans 12 amino acids. V was pared by 6 bases and J by 2 bases, with 11 bases between. CDR3 in amino acids: CSVAGQTYEQYF. The CDR3 region has the DNA TGCAGCGTGGCGGGACAGACCTACGAGCAGTACTTC.

This clonotype was picked up a small number of times. The chain uses TRBV3-1 and TRBJ2-3; TRBD2 agrees at 8 bases. This CDR3 spans 18 amino acids. Germline V gives CDR1 LGHDT, CDR2 YNNKEL (reference sequence). Trimming cost V 2 bases and J 3 bases; bases outside gene matches: 13. The CDR3 here is CASSQYGVSGTVTDTQYF. CDR3 coding DNA: TGTGCCAGCAGCCAATATGGGGTTAGCGGGACGGTGACAGATACGCAGTATTTT.

V gene TRBV21-1 combines with J gene TRBJ2-7; TRBD2, the D gene given by the table, was not confirmed from the DNA. TRBV21-1 is a pseudogene. The CDR3 loop spans 16 amino acids. CDR3 sequence reads: CASSAGGRTSSYEQYF. Here the CDR3 DNA reads TGTGCCAGCAGTGCGGGTGGACGTACGAGCTCCTACGAGCAGTACTTC.

The gene calls are TRBV6-1 and TRBJ1-1; a possible D gene is TRBD1 (5 bases). Germline-derived CDR1 and CDR2 are MNHNS and SASEGT. CDR3 length: 15 amino acids. Trimming removed 2 bases at V and 5 bases at J, with 15 bases between. CDR3 DNA: TGTGCCAGCAGTGAACAGCCTCGAGAGGGGACTGAAGCTTTCTTT. Amino acid sequence: CASSEQPREGTEAFF.

The V and J genes are TRBV6-2 or TRBV6-3 and TRBJ2-7, with no clear D. The germline V gene has CDR1 MNHEY and CDR2 SVGEGT. Trimming pared 5 bases from V and 0 bases from J, leaving 11 bases between. The CDR3 extends over 14 amino acids. CDR3 nucleotides: TGTGCCAGCAGTGACCCACCGGACTCCTACGAGCAGTACTTC. Amino acids: CASSDPPDSYEQYF.

The rearrangement joins TRBV5-6 to TRBJ1-4, with 7 bases that match TRBD1. With 4 bases clipped from V and 1 base from J, the junction kept 7 bases outside the gene matches. There are 16 residues in the CDR3. From germline, CDR1 is SGHDT and CDR2 YYEEEE. The CDR3 DNA reads as TGTGCCAGCAGCCTGACAGGGATCAGAACTAATGAAAAACTGTTTTTT. Residues: CASSLTGIRTNEKLFF. The full variable domain, rest sourced from reference TRBV5-6 and TRBJ1-4, is DAGVTQSPTHLIKTRGQQVTLRCSPKSGHDTVSWYQQALGQGPQFIFQYYEEEERQRGNFPDRFSGHQFPNYSSELNVNALLLGDSALYLCASSLTGIRTNEKLFFGSGTQLSVL.

This clonotype has more than one count but fewer than ten. The chain employs TRBV28 and TRBJ2-7; D is uncertain. The germline CDR1 and CDR2 sequences are MDHEN and SYDVKM. The CDR3 spans 14 residues. Trimming shortened V by 3 bases and J by 0 bases, and 9 bases separated the two germline ends. The chain's CDR3 is CASSFGKSSYEQYF. The CDR3 DNA reads as TGTGCCAGCAGTTTTGGTAAGAGCTCCTACGAGCAGTACTTC.

As DNA, the CDR3 is TGCGCCAGCAGCCCCTCACTAGCGGGAGCGGAGACCCAGTACTTC. Its protein product is CASSPSLAGAETQYF. The chain has TRBV5-1 and TRBJ2-5; TRBD2 aligns across 11 bases. Germline-derived CDR1 and CDR2 are SGHRS and YFSETQ. The trim removed 4 bases at V and 5 bases at J, leaving 7 bases unmatched. The CDR3 contains 15 residues.

A few counts support this clonotype. The V gene is TRBV12-3 or TRBV12-4, the J gene TRBJ1-1; 8 nucleotides match TRBD1. J gave up 2 bases and V 8 bases, and 10 bases lay outside the gene matches. The CDR3 extends over 15 amino acids. The CDR3 coding sequence is TGTGCCAGCTCTCCCAGGGGGCCCGTCAACACTGAAGCTTTCTTT. Its protein product is CASSPRGPVNTEAFF.

The chain links TRBV12-3 or TRBV12-4 to TRBJ2-5, with D possibly being TRBD1 or TRBD2 (5 bases each). The length of the CDR3 is 15 residues. V lost 5 bases to trimming and J lost 2 bases, with 15 bases between them. CDR3 bases: TGTGCCAGCAGTCGAGGGCAGGGTCATCAAGAGACCCAGTACTTC. Its translation: CASSRGQGHQETQYF.

CDR3 loop: CASSLSLLYEQYF. In DNA form, the CDR3 reads TGTGCCAGCAGTTTAAGCCTTCTCTACGAGCAGTACTTC. The chain carries TRBV27 and TRBJ2-7; the D is unclear. Trimming removed 2 bases at V and 3 bases at J, with 8 bases between. The CDR3 runs 13 residues. The V gene's germline CDR1 is MNHEY and CDR2 SMNVEV (reference sequence).

The V gene is TRBV3-1, the J gene TRBJ2-7; TRBD2 agrees at 15 bases. Germline CDR1 is LGHDT and CDR2 is YNNKEL (reference sequence). This CDR3 has 15 residues. The V gene end was trimmed by 4 bases and the J gene end by 7 bases; junction bases not matched to a gene: 5. The CDR3 here is CASSRGTSGRSEQYF. CDR3 in DNA: TGTGCCAGCAGCCGTGGGACTAGCGGGAGGAGTGAGCAGTACTTC.

This clonotype has just a few counts. The rearrangement links TRBV7-2 to TRBJ2-7, with unresolved D. Germline V gives CDR1 SGHTA, CDR2 FQGNSA. CDR3 length equals 12 residues. V lost 5 bases to trimming and J lost 10 bases, with 15 bases between them. The CDR3 bases are TGTGCCAGCAGCCCCTCCGAAGGCAGTCAGTACTTC. Encoded protein: CASSPSEGSQYF. Full variable domain (outside the CDR3, taken from reference TRBV7-2 and TRBJ2-7): GAGVSQSPSNKVTEKGKDVELRCDPISGHTALYWYRQSLGQGLEFLIYFQGNSAPDKSGLPSDRFSAERTGGSVSTLTIQRTQQEDSAVYLCASSPSEGSQYFGPGTRLTVT.

This clonotype has at least ten counts. The chain is built from TRBV6-6 and TRBJ2-7, with D unresolved. This CDR3 is 13 amino acids long. CDR1 and CDR2 from the germline V gene are MNHNY and SVGAGI (reference sequence). V was pared by 0 bases and J by 2 bases, with 5 bases between. CDR3 protein: CASSYSSTYEQYF. In DNA form, the CDR3 reads TGTGCCAGCAGTTACTCGAGCACCTACGAGCAGTACTTC.

This chain uses TRBV6-2 or TRBV6-3 with TRBJ2-4; TRBD2 matches at 7 bases. The DNA end lines up better with TRBJ2-7; the J call may be wrong. The CDR3 extends over 14 amino acids. Germline values: CDR1 MNHEY, CDR2 SVGEGT. CDR3 sequence (DNA): TGTGCCAGCAGTTACGCGGGAGTGACGTACGAGCAGTACTTC. Protein sequence: CASSYAGVTYEQYF.

The chain combines TRBV25-1 with TRBJ1-2; 12 bases are shared with TRBD1. This CDR3 is built from 17 residues. Losses at the gene ends were 2 bases for V and 4 bases for J; bases not matched to a gene: 8. The germline V gene has CDR1 MGHDK and CDR2 SYGVNS. The CDR3 spells CASSEGGTGGSLYGYTF. For the CDR3, the DNA is TGTGCCAGCAGTGAAGGGGGGACAGGGGGCTCCCTCTATGGCTACACCTTC.

This clonotype was counted many times. The V call is TRBV4-3, the J call TRBJ1-2, with D possibly TRBD1 on 5 matching bases. V was pared by 0 bases and J by 3 bases, with 8 bases between. In germline, CDR1 is LGHNA, CDR2 YSLEER. The CDR3 length is 14 residues. The CDR3 sequence: CASSQESGHYGYTF. DNA for the CDR3: TGCGCCAGCAGCCAAGAGTCAGGGCACTATGGCTACACCTTC.

This clonotype is a singleton in its sample. This sequence joins TRBV3-1 and TRBJ1-2; D uncertain. CDR3 length equals 12 residues. Germline CDR1 is LGHDT and CDR2 is YNNKEL (reference sequence). Deletions cut 1 base from V and 6 bases from J, with 6 bases between. CDR3: CASSQVFHGYTF. The CDR3 DNA is TGTGCCAGCAGCCAAGTTTTCCATGGCTACACCTTC.

This chain joins TRBV30 and TRBJ1-1, with D unresolved. The length of the CDR3 is 13 residues. V was shortened by 3 bases and J by 1 base, with 9 bases between the two germline ends. Germline values: CDR1 GTSNPN, CDR2 SVGIG (reference sequence). CDR3 loop: CAWRLLSNTEAFF. The CDR3 DNA follows: TGTGCCTGGAGACTCCTGTCGAACACTGAAGCTTTCTTT.

The V call is TRBV28, the J call TRBJ1-5; 9 bases map to TRBD1. The length of the CDR3 is 17 residues. Losses at the gene ends were 4 bases for V and 4 bases for J; bases not matched to a gene: 11. Germline V gene lookup returns CDR1 MDHEN and CDR2 SYDVKM. Written as DNA, the CDR3 is TGTGCCAGCAGTTCTTACCCCCCGGACAGGGGTAATCAGCCCCAGCATTTT. Its protein product is CASSSYPPDRGNQPQHF.

This clonotype was observed a few times. The rearrangement links TRBV12-3 or TRBV12-4 to TRBJ2-7; no clear D gene. V lost 6 bases, J lost 0 bases, and 9 bases lay in between. CDR3 size: 13 residues. The CDR3: CASSQSSSYEQYF. The DNA for the CDR3 is TGTGCCAGCAGCCAGTCGAGCTCCTACGAGCAGTACTTC.

This chain joins TRBV6-2 or TRBV6-3 and TRBJ1-5; 11 bases agree with TRBD1. After removal of 4 bases from V and 4 bases from J, the junction contained 6 bases not matched to a gene. This CDR3 spans 16 amino acids. Germline CDR1 is MNHEY and CDR2 is SVGEGT. The CDR3 sequence: CASSFLGQGANQPQHF. In DNA, the CDR3 is TGTGCCAGCAGTTTTCTTGGACAGGGGGCGAATCAGCCCCAGCATTTT.

This chain joins TRBV20-1 and TRBJ2-2, with a possible D match to TRBD1 (5 bases). Trimming shortened V by 5 bases and J by 1 base, and 11 bases separated the two germline ends. This CDR3 region has 14 residues. CDR1 is DFQATT and CDR2 is SNEGSKA in the germline V gene (reference sequence). CDR3 in DNA: TGCAGTGCTCCAGGGATTAGGAACACCGGGGAGCTGTTTTTT. The encoded protein is CSAPGIRNTGELFF.

The V and J genes are TRBV6-2 or TRBV6-3 and TRBJ1-6; no definite D call. Germline lookup yields CDR1 MNHEY and CDR2 SVGEGT. The length of the CDR3 is 12 residues. Trimming took off 2 bases at V and 7 bases at J, with 3 bases between the two ends. DNA of the CDR3: TGTGCCAGCAGTTACCGAAATTCACCCCTCCACTTT. Translating it yields CASSYRNSPLHF.